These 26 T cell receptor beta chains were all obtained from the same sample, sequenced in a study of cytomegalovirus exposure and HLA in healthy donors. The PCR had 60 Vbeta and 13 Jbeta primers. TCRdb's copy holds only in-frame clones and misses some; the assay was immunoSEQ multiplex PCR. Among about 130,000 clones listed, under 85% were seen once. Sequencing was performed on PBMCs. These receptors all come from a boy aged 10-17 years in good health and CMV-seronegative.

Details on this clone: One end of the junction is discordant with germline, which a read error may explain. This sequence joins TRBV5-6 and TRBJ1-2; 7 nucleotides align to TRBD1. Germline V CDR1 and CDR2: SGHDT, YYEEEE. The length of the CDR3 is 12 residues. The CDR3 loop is CASNYGTAGYPF. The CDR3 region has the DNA TGTGCCAGCAACTACGGGACAGCGGGCTACCCCTTC.

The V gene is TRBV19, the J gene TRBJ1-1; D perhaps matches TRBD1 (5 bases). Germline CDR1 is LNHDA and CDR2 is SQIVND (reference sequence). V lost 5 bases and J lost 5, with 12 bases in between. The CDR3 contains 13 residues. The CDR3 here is CASSSSGWTEAFF. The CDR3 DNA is TGTGCCAGTAGTTCCTCAGGGTGGACTGAAGCTTTCTTT.

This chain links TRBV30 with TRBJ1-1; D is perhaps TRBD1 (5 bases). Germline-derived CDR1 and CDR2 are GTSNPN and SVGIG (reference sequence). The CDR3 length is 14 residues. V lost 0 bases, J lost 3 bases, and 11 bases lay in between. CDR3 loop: CAWSVNSGYTEAFF. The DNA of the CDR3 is TGTGCCTGGAGTGTAAATTCAGGGTACACTGAAGCTTTCTTT.

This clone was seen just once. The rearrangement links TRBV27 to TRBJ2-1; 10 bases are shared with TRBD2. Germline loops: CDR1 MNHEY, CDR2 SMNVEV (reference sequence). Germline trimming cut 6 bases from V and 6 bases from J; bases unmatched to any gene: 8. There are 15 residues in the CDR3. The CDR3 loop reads CASRRAGGGLNEQFF. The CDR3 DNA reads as TGTGCCAGCAGAAGAGCGGGAGGGGGACTCAATGAGCAGTTCTTC.

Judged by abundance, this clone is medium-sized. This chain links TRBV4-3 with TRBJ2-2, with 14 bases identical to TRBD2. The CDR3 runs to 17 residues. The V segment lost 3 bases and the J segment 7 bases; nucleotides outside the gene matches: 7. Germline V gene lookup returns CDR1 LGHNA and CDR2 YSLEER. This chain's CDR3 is CASSQGTSGSWGGELFF. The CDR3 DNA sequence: TGCGCCAGCAGCCAGGGGACTAGCGGGAGCTGGGGCGGGGAGCTGTTTTTT.

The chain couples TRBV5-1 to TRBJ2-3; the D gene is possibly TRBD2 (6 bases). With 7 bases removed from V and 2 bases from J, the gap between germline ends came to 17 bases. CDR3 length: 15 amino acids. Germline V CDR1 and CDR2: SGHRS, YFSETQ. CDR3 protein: CASARTGEPTDTQYF. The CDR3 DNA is TGCGCCAGCGCACGGACGGGGGAACCCACAGATACGCAGTATTTT.

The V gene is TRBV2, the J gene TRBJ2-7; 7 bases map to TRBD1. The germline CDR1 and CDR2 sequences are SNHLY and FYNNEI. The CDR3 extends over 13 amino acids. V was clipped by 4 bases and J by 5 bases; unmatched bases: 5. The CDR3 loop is CASSVETGNEQYF. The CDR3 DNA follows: TGTGCCAGCAGTGTTGAGACAGGGAACGAGCAGTACTTC.

CDR3 amino acids: CASSLLLRTGNEQFF. The CDR3 DNA reads TGTGCCAGCAGCTTACTCCTCCGAACGGGAAATGAGCAGTTCTTC. The chain has TRBV11-1 and TRBJ2-1; D may be TRBD2 (5 bases). Trimming pared 2 bases from V and 7 bases from J, leaving 15 bases between. CDR3 length equals 15 residues. CDR1 is SGHAT and CDR2 is FQDESV in the germline V gene (reference sequence).

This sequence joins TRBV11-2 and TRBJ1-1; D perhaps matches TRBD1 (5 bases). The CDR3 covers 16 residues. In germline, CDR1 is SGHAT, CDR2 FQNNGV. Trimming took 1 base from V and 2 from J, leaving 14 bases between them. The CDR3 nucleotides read TGTGCCAGCAGCTTAGGCCTCAGGGCGCAAAACACTGAAGCTTTCTTT. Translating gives CASSLGLRAQNTEAFF. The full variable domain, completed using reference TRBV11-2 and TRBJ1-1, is EAGVAQSPRYKIIEKRQSVAFWCNPISGHATLYWYQQILGQGPKLLIQFQNNGVVDDSQLPKDRFSAERLKGVDSTLKIQPAKLEDSAVYLCASSLGLRAQNTEAFFGQGTRLTVV.

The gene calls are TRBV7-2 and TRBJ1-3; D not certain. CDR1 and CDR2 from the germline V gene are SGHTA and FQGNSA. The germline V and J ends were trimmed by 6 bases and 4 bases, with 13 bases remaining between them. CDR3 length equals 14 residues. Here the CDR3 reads CASSPNLFGNTIYF. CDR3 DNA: TGTGCCAGCAGTCCAAACTTATTCGGAAACACCATATATTTT.

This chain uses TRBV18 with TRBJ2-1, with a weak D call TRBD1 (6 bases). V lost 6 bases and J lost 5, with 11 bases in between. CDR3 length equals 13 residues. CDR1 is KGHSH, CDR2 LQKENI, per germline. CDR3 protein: CASSLGQDNEQFF. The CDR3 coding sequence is TGTGCCAGCTCCCTGGGACAAGACAATGAGCAGTTCTTC.

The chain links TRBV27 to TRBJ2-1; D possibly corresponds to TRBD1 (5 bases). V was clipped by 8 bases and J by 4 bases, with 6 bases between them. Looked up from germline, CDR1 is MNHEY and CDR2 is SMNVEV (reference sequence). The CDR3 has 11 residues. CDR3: CASRQYNEQFF. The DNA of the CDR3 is TGTGCCAGCCGACAGTACAATGAGCAGTTCTTC.

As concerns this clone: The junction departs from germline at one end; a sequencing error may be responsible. The CDR3 sequence: CASSFYGQGVNAGELFF. DNA for the CDR3: TGTGCCAGCAGTTTTTATGGACAGGGGGTGAACGCCGGGGAGCTGTTTTTT. The chain is built from TRBV28 and TRBJ2-2; 10 nucleotides agree with TRBD1. Germline CDR1 is MDHEN and CDR2 is SYDVKM. The CDR3 is 17 residues long.

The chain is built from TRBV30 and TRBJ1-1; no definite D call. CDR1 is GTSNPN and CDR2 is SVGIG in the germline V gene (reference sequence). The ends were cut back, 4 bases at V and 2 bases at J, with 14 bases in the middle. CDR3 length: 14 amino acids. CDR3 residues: CAWIPPDINTEAFF. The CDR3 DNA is TGTGCCTGGATCCCCCCAGACATTAACACTGAAGCTTTCTTT.

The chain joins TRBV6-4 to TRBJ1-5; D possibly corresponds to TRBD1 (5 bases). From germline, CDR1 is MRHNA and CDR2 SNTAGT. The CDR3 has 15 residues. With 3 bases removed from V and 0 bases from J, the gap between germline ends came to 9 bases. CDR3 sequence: CASSESGHSNQPQHF. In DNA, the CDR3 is TGTGCCAGCAGTGAAAGTGGACATAGCAATCAGCCCCAGCATTTT.

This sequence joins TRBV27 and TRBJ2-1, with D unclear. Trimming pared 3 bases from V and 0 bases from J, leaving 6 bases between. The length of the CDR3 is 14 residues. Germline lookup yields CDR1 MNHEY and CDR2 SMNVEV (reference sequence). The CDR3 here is CASSLSVSYNEQFF. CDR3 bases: TGTGCCAGCAGTTTGTCGGTCTCCTACAATGAGCAGTTCTTC.

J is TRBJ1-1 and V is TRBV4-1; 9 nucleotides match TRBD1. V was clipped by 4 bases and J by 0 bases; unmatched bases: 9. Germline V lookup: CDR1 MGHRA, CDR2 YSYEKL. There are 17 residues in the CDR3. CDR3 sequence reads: CASSPPGQGIMNTEAFF. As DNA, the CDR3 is TGCGCCAGCAGCCCGCCGGGACAGGGAATAATGAACACTGAAGCTTTCTTT.

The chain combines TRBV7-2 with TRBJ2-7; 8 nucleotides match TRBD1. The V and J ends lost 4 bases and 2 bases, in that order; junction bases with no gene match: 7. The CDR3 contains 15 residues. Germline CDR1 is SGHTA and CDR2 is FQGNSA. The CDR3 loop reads CASSWAGQATYEQYF. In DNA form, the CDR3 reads TGTGCCAGCAGCTGGGCGGGACAGGCAACCTACGAGCAGTACTTC.

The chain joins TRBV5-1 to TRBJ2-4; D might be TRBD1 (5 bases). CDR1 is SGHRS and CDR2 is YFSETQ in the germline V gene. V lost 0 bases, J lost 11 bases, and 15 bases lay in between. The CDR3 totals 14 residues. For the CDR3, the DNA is TGCGCCAGCAGCTTGGACGGTCTAGGGGTTGTTCAGTACTTC. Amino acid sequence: CASSLDGLGVVQYF.

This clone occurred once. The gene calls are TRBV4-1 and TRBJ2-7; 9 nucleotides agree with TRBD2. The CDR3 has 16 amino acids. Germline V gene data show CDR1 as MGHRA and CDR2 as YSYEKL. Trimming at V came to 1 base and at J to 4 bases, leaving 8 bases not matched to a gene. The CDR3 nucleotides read TGCGCCAGCAGCCAAGTGGGGGCGGGGGGGTTTTACGAGCAGTACTTC. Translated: CASSQVGAGGFYEQYF.

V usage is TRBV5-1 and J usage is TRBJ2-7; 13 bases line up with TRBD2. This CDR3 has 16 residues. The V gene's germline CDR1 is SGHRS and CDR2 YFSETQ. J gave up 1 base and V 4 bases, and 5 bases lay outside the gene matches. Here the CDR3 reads CASSLGTSGASYEQYF. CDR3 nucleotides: TGCGCCAGCAGCCTCGGGACTAGCGGGGCTTCCTACGAGCAGTACTTC.

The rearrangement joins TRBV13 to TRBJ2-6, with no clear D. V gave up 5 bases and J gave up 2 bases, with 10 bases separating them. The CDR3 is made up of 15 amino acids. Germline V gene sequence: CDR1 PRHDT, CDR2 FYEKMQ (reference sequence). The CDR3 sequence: CASSQVRPGANVLTF. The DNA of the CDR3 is TGTGCCAGCAGCCAGGTCCGGCCTGGGGCCAACGTCCTGACTTTC.

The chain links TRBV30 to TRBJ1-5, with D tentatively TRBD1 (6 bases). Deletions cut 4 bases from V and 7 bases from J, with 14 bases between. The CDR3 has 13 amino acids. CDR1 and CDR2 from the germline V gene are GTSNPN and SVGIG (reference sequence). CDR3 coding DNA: TGTGCCTGGAATAGCAGGGGCCGCCAGCCCCAGCATTTT. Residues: CAWNSRGRQPQHF.

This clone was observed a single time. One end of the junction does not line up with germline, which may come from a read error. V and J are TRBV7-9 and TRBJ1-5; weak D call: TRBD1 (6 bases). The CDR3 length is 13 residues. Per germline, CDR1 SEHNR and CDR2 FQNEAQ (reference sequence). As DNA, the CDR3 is TGTTCCAGCAGCTTAGGACAGTTTCAGCCCCAGCATTTT. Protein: CSSSLGQFQPQHF. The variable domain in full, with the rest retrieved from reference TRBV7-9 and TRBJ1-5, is DTGVSQNPRHKITKRGQNVTFRCDPISEHNRLYWYRQTLGQGPEFLTYFQNEAQLEKSRLLSDRFSAERPKGSFSTLEIQRTEQGDSAMYLCSSSLGQFQPQHFGDGTRLSIL.

Here the CDR3 DNA reads TGTGCCAGCAGTTCCTTCCCTTACGAGCAGTACTTC. Its translation: CASSSFPYEQYF. The V gene is TRBV27, the J gene TRBJ2-7, with D uncertain. Trimming shortened V by 4 bases and J by 4 bases, and 8 bases separated the two germline ends. The CDR3 length is 12 residues. Per germline, CDR1 MNHEY and CDR2 SMNVEV (reference sequence).

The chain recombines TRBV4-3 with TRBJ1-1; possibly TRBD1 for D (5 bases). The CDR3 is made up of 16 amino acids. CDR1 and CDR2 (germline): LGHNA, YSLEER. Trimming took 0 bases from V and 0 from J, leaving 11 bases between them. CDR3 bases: TGCGCCAGCAGCCAAGACGGGAGGGGCTTGAACACTGAAGCTTTCTTT. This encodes CASSQDGRGLNTEAFF.